A selection of T cell receptor beta chains follows, all from one sample in a study of blood T cell repertoires in COVID-19. Assay used: immunoSEQ multiplex PCR; TCRdb lists only in-frame clones, some missing. The table records roughly 13,000 clones, roughly 83% of them present only once. The sequenced material came from peripheral blood. These receptors all stem from a middle-aged man with active or convalescent COVID-19. Both conserved end residues are part of each CDR3. Each record gives: clone size, V gene, D gene, J gene, CDR3 DNA, CDR3 protein. D genes are given only for firm matches. A clone size is listed for some rows: how often the clone was seen (once, few, many), or a class if it is expanded.

once	TRBV12-3/TRBV12-4	.	TRBJ1-1	TGTGCCAGCAGACTCCAGGGCCCCGCCAGTTCTTTCTTT	CASRLQGPASSFF
.	TRBV30	TRBD2	TRBJ2-7	TGTGCCTGGAGCGCAGGACTAGCGGGGGTGGAGCAGTACTTC	CAWSAGLAGVEQYF
.	TRBV27	TRBD2	TRBJ2-7	TGTGCCAGCAGTTTATCAGCGGGAAACTCCTACGAGCAGTACTTC	CASSLSAGNSYEQYF
.	TRBV19	.	TRBJ1-5	TGTGCCAGTAGTATGGAGGGCCAGGTACAGCCCCAGCATTTT	CASSMEGQVQPQHF
.	TRBV6-5	.	TRBJ1-2	.	CASSSSTGAAGYTF
.	TRBV27	TRBD2	TRBJ2-1	TGTGCCAGCACGGGACTAGCGGGAGTTTCGGATGAGCAGTTCTTC	CASTGLAGVSDEQFF
.	TRBV2	TRBD2	TRBJ2-5	TGTGCCAGCAGCGGGGTGGGTAGCGGGAGTGAGACCCAGTACTTC	CASSGVGSGSETQYF
.	TRBV6-6	.	TRBJ2-5	TGTGCCAGCAGTCAGATCTACGGGTCCCAAGAGACCCAGTACTTC	CASSQIYGSQETQYF
.	TRBV5-4	TRBD1	TRBJ1-6	TGTGCCAGCAGCCCAGGACAGGGGGGAGGCTCACCCCTCCACTTT	CASSPGQGGGSPLHF
.	TRBV28	.	TRBJ1-5	TGTGCCAGCAGTTTAGCCGGGTCCCAGCCCCAGCATTTT	CASSLAGSQPQHF
.	TRBV13	TRBD1	TRBJ2-1	TGTGCCAGCAGCTGGACAGGGGGGTCCTACAATGAGCAGTTCTTC	CASSWTGGSYNEQFF
.	TRBV5-8	.	TRBJ2-7	TGTGCCAGCAGCCCGTTCGGACAAACCCTAGAGAAGCAGTACTTC	CASSPFGQTLEKQYF
once	TRBV6-2/TRBV6-3	.	TRBJ2-6	TGTGCCAGCAGTCAGGACAGCTCTGGGGCCAACGTCCTGACTTTC	CASSQDSSGANVLTF
.	TRBV28	TRBD1	TRBJ2-7	TGTGCCAGCAACTCCCCCTCAGGACAGGGGGCCTACGAGCAGTACTTC	CASNSPSGQGAYEQYF
.	TRBV24-1	TRBD2	TRBJ2-1	TGTGCCACCAGGAGCGGCGGGAGGGCGCTTGAGCAGTTCTTC	CATRSGGRALEQFF
.	TRBV19	.	TRBJ2-2	TGTGCCAGTAGACAGGGTCTGGACGCCGGGGAGCTGTTTTTT	CASRQGLDAGELFF
.	TRBV5-1	.	TRBJ1-1	TGCGCCAGCAGCTCGGAGACAGACACTGAAGCTTTCTTT	CASSSETDTEAFF
.	TRBV5-1	.	TRBJ2-3	TGCGCCAGCAGCTTGGACGGGAGTGGCACAGATACGCAGTATTTT	CASSLDGSGTDTQYF
.	TRBV7-2	TRBD2	TRBJ2-2	TGTGCCAGCAGCTTAGTGGGAGGGGATTACACCGGGGAGCTGTTTTTT	CASSLVGGDYTGELFF
.	TRBV19	.	TRBJ2-1	TGTGCCAGTAGTATCAGGTCGGAGGTCCCTAACAATGAGCAGTTCTTC	CASSIRSEVPNNEQFF
.	TRBV6-1	TRBD2	TRBJ2-1	TGTGCCAGCAGTGAAAGGGTACGGGGAAGCGGGAGTAGAAATGAGCAGTTCTTC	CASSERVRGSGSRNEQFF
.	TRBV6-2/TRBV6-3	TRBD2	TRBJ2-3	TGTGCCAGCAGTTACTCGACTAGCCGAGGGGCAGATACGCAGTATTTT	CASSYSTSRGADTQYF
.	TRBV11-2	.	TRBJ2-7	TGTGCCAGCAGCTTAGATTCAGGGACCTACGAGCAGTACTTC	CASSLDSGTYEQYF
.	TRBV4-3	.	TRBJ2-1	TGCGCCAGCAGCCAAGCAGGTGATAGCGCAGGCAATGAGCAGTTCTTC	CASSQAGDSAGNEQFF
.	TRBV5-1	.	TRBJ2-7	TGCGCCAGCAGCTTGGACAGGACCTACGAGCAGTACTTC	CASSLDRTYEQYF
.	TRBV4-2	TRBD1	TRBJ1-5	TGTGCCAGCAGCCAAGAGGGGACAGGGAGCAATCAGCCCCAGCATTTT	CASSQEGTGSNQPQHF
once	TRBV14	.	TRBJ2-1	TGTGCCAGCAGCCCGTGGAGCTCCTACAATGAGCAGTTCTTC	CASSPWSSYNEQFF
.	TRBV7-8	TRBD2	TRBJ2-3	TGTGCCAGCAGGTGGGGCGGGAGGGCCTCCGCAGATACGCAGTATTTT	CASRWGGRASADTQYF
.	TRBV5-4	TRBD1	TRBJ2-5	TGTGCCAGCAGCCCGGGACAGGCGAAAGAGACCCAGTACTTC	CASSPGQAKETQYF
few	TRBV19	.	TRBJ1-1	TGTGCCAGTAGTATATCCAGGAATGTTATGAACACTGAAGCTTTCTTT	CASSISRNVMNTEAFF
.	TRBV4-1	TRBD2	TRBJ2-5	TGCGCCAGCAGCCAATCACCGGGACTAGCGGGGGGGCCTGAGACCCAGTACTTC	CASSQSPGLAGGPETQYF
.	TRBV20-1	TRBD2	TRBJ2-1	TGCAGTGCTAGTAGGAGCGGGGGGGCCAGTGAGCAGTTCTTC	CSASRSGGASEQFF
.	TRBV24-1	TRBD2	TRBJ2-1	TGTGCCACCAATGACCGCGGGAGACCCTCCTACAATGAGCAGTTCTTC	CATNDRGRPSYNEQFF
medium-sized	TRBV6-5	TRBD1	TRBJ1-6	TGTGCCAGCACCCGGACAGGCCCCCTCCACTTT	CASTRTGPLHF